The rows below give T cell receptor beta chains drawn from one sample of a study of CD8+ T cells in alopecia areata. The method was immunoSEQ multiplex PCR; TCRdb's version includes in-frame clones alone and lacks a portion of them. The table lists hundreds of thousands of clones, 60% of them singletons. The sample was CD4+ T cells sorted from blood, taken between weeks 51 and 54, from a patient treated with tofacitinib. The receptors stem from a human donor with alopecia areata. CDR3s include the opening cysteine and the closing phenylalanine or tryptophan. A D gene is named only where the DNA matches it firmly. Rows may omit the clone size; those that give it use once, few, many or a size class.

v_call	d_call	j_call	clone_size	cdr3_nt	cdr3_aa
TRBV2	.	TRBJ1-6	.	TGTGCCAGCAGCATGGGACACCTCTTGAATTCACCCCTCCACTTT	CASSMGHLLNSPLHF
TRBV2	.	TRBJ2-6	few	TGTGCCAGCAGTTCACACTACTCTGGGGCCAACGTCCTGACTTTC	CASSSHYSGANVLTF
TRBV19	.	TRBJ2-2	once	TGTGCCAGTAGTAAGGGACTTAACACCGGGGAGCTGTTTTTT	CASSKGLNTGELFF
TRBV29-1	.	TRBJ1-5	.	TGCAGCGCTATAGACGGGAGCAATCAGCCCCAGCATTTT	CSAIDGSNQPQHF
TRBV29-1	.	TRBJ1-1	.	TGCAGCGTCCTGGGGGGGGACACTGAAGCTTTCTTT	CSVLGGDTEAFF
TRBV7-2	.	TRBJ2-5	.	TGTGCCAGCAGTATCAGGGCCGGGGAGACCCAGTACTTC	CASSIRAGETQYF
TRBV7-9	.	TRBJ2-4	few	TGTGCCAGCAGCAGCTCAGCGTCCAAAAACATTCAGTACTTC	CASSSSASKNIQYF
TRBV5-1	.	TRBJ2-3	.	TGCGCCAGCCGCTGGTCGGGGGCCACAGATACGCAGTATTTT	CASRWSGATDTQYF
TRBV18	TRBD2	TRBJ2-4	few	TGTGCCAGCTCACCCCCGGGGGGAAGGCTAGCCAAAAACATTCAGTACTTC	CASSPPGGRLAKNIQYF
TRBV7-9	TRBD1	TRBJ1-1	few	TGTGCCAGCAGCTCCCGACAGGGTTCTGAAGCTTTCTTT	CASSSRQGSEAFF